The following is a T cell receptor beta chain sequence with its context. What it binds is unknown. This sample was taken from a study of cytomegalovirus exposure and HLA in healthy donors. Overall study results and limits: The classifier reportedly diagnosed cytomegalovirus status with high specificity and sensitivity. The study listed around 150 cytomegalovirus-associated TCR beta chains.

With 60 Vbeta and 13 Jbeta primers, the PCR was carried out. Libraries were prepared by immunoSEQ multiplex PCR; TCRdb keeps only in-frame clonotypes and omits some of them. The repertoire consists of around 200,000 clones, with just over 75% occurring once and the leading ten covering roughly 1.9%. The sequenced sample was PBMCs. The TCR originated in a woman aged 25 to 39 in good health and CMV-seropositive.

CDR3 sequence (DNA): TGTGCCAGCAGCCCAGAGGACAGGGGAACCCTCTACGAGCAGTACTTC. Its translation: CASSPEDRGTLYEQYF. The chain employs TRBV7-9 and TRBJ2-7; 9 nucleotides line up with TRBD1. The CDR3 covers 16 residues. CDR1 is SEHNR, CDR2 FQNEAQ, per germline (reference sequence). V dropped 5 bases and J dropped 3; count of bases not matched to a gene: 11.